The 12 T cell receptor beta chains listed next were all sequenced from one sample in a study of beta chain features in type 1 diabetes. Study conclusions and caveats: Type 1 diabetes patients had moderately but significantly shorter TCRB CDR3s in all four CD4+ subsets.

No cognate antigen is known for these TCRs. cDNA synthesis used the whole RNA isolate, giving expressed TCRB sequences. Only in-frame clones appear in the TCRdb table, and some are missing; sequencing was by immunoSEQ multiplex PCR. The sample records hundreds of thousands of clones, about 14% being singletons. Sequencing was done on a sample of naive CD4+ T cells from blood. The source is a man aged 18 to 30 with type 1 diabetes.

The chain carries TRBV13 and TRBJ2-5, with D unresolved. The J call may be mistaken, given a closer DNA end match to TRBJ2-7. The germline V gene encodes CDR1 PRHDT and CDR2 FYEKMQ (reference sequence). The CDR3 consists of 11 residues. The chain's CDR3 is CASRISYEQYF. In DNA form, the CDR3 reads TGTGCCAGTAGGATCTCCTACGAGCAGTACTTC.

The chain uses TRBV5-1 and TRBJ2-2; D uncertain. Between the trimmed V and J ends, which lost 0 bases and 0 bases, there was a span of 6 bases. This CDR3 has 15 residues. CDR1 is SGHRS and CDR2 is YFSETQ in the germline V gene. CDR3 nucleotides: TGCGCCAGCAGCTTGGACAGTCCGAACACCGGGGAGCTGTTTTTT. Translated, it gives CASSLDSPNTGELFF.

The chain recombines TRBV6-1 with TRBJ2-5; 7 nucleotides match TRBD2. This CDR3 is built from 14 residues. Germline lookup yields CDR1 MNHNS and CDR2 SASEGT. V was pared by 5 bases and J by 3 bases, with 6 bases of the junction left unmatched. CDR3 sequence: CASSLSGNKETQYF. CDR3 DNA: TGTGCCAGCAGTCTGAGCGGGAACAAAGAGACCCAGTACTTC.

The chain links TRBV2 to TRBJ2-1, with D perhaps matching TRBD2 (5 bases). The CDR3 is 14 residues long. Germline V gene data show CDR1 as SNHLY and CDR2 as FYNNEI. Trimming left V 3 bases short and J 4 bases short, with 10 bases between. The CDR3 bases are TGTGCCAGCAGTGAGGGAGTGTCGTACAATGAGCAGTTCTTC. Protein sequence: CASSEGVSYNEQFF.

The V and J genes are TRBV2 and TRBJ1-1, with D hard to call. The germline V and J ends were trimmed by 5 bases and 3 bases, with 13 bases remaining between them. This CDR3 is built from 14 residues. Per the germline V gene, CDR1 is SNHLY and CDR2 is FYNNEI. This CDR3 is CASSSQGRDTEAFF. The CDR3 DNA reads TGTGCCAGCAGTTCTCAAGGGAGGGACACTGAAGCTTTCTTT.

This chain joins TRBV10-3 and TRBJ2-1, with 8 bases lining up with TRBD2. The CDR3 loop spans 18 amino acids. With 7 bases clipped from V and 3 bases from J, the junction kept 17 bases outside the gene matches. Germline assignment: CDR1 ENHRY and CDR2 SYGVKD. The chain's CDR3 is CAIMSNRASGQDYNEQFF. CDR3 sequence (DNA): TGTGCCATCATGTCTAATAGGGCTAGCGGGCAAGACTACAATGAGCAGTTCTTC.

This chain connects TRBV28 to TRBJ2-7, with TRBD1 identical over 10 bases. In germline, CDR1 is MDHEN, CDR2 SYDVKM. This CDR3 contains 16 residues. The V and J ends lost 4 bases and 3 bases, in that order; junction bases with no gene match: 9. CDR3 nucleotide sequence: TGTGCCAGCAGTTCCCGTGGGGACAGGGGCGTCTACGAGCAGTACTTC. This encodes CASSSRGDRGVYEQYF.

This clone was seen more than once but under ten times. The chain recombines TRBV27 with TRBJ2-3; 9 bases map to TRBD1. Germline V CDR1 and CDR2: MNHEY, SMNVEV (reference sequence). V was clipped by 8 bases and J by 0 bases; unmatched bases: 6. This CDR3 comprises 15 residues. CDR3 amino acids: CASSYRGQSTDTQYF. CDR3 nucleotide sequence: TGTGCCAGCTCTTACAGGGGGCAAAGCACAGATACGCAGTATTTT.

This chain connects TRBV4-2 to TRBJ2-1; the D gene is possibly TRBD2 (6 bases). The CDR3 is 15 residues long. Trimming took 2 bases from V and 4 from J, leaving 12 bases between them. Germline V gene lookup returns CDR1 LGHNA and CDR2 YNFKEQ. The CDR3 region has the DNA TGTGCCAGCAGCCAAAGATTAGCGGAGTACAATGAGCAGTTCTTC. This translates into CASSQRLAEYNEQFF.

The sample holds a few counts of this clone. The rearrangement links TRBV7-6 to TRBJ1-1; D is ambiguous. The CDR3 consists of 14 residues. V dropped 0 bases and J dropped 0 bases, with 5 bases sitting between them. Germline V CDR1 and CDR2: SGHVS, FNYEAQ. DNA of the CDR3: TGTGCCAGCAGCTTAGCAGGGATGAACACTGAAGCTTTCTTT. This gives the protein CASSLAGMNTEAFF.

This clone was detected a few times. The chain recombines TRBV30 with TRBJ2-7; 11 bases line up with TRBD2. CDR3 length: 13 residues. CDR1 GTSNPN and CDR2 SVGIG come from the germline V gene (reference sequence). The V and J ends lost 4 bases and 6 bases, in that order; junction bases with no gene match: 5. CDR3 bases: TGTGCCTGGACCCTCGGGACTAGCGGCGAGCAGTACTTC. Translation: CAWTLGTSGEQYF.

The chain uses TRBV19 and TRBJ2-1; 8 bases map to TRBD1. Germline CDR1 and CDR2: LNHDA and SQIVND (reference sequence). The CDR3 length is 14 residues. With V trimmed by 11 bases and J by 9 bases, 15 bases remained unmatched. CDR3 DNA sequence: TGTGCCTCCAGGAGGGGACAGGCGGAAAGTGAGCAGTTCTTC. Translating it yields CASRRGQAESEQFF.